The 7 T cell receptor beta chains listed next were all sequenced from one sample in a study of CD8 T cells in ankylosing spondylitis. TCRdb re-called the 5' RACE reads through MiXCR, storing one row per CDR3 protein. The sample records approximately 140,000 distinct CDR3 sequences, 9.3% being singletons. What was sequenced was blood, either unsorted or a sorted T cell fraction (not recorded which). The receptor set was obtained from a male donor with ankylosing spondylitis or in good health (not recorded which).

The rearrangement joins TRBV4-1 to TRBJ2-7; TRBD1 might be the D (6 bases). The V end lost 3 bases, the J end lost 3 bases, and 9 bases lay between the germline ends. The CDR3 has 13 amino acids. Germline V CDR1 and CDR2: MGHRA, YSYEKL. CDR3 bases: TGCGCCAGCAGCCATCGAGGGGGCTACGAGCAGTACTTC. Protein sequence: CASSHRGGYEQYF.

There are many counts of this clonotype. The V call is TRBV7-2, the J call TRBJ2-4; D remains unclear. CDR3 length equals 16 residues. The ends were cut back, 3 bases at V and 0 bases at J, with 12 bases in the middle. CDR1 is SGHTA, CDR2 FQGNSA, per germline. In DNA form, the CDR3 reads TGTGCCAGCAGCTTGATCCGGCAGCTAGCCAAAAACATTCAGTACTTC. Translated: CASSLIRQLAKNIQYF.

This clonotype has ten or more counts. The J gene is TRBJ2-7, the V gene TRBV4-3; D call uncertain. Germline values: CDR1 LGHNA, CDR2 YSLEER. Between the trimmed V and J ends, which lost 3 bases and 1 base, there was a span of 10 bases. The CDR3 has 14 amino acids. Here the CDR3 reads CASSQDGGSYEQYF. The CDR3 nucleotides are TGCGCCAGCAGCCAGGACGGTGGGTCCTACGAGCAGTACTTC.

This clonotype was observed a few times. The V and J genes are TRBV25-1 and TRBJ2-6, with 7 bases lining up with TRBD2. V lost 6 bases and J lost 4; bases outside the gene matches: 9. Germline CDR1 is MGHDK and CDR2 is SYGVNS. The CDR3 has 16 residues. CDR3: CASRQAGGMGANVLTF. CDR3 bases: TGTGCCAGCAGACAGGCCGGGGGGATGGGGGCCAACGTCCTGACTTTC.

There are many counts of this clonotype. This chain joins TRBV7-9 and TRBJ1-1; D is unclear. CDR1 is SEHNR and CDR2 is FQNEAQ in the germline V gene (reference sequence). The V end was cut by 3 bases, the J end by 1 base, with 12 bases between. The CDR3 has 15 residues. This chain's CDR3 is CASSFGIGENTEAFF. CDR3 sequence (DNA): TGTGCCAGCAGCTTCGGGATCGGAGAGAACACTGAAGCTTTCTTT.

Worth noting for this clonotype: One end of the junction is discordant with germline, which a read error may explain. This chain uses TRBV11-2 with TRBJ2-1, with a weak D call TRBD2 (6 bases). There are 19 residues in the CDR3. Germline V lookup: CDR1 SGHAT, CDR2 FQNNGV. DNA for the CDR3: TGTGCCAGCAGCGCCTCTCGCCGGGGGATCCCCAGCTCCTACAATGACCAGTTCTTC. This translates into CASSASRRGIPSSYNDQFF.

This clonotype appeared many times. The CDR3 spells CASTRLSTGGYYNEQFF. In nucleotides, the CDR3 is TGTGCCAGCACTCGACTGTCTACAGGGGGCTACTACAATGAGCAGTTCTTC. The V call is TRBV21-1, the J call TRBJ2-1; the table's D call, TRBD1, has no DNA check behind it. TRBV21-1 is shown as a pseudogene. This CDR3 is built from 17 residues.